These 17 T cell receptor beta chains came from one sample sequenced in a study of metastatic and nonmetastatic thyroid tumors (TCRdb year 2020). Library preparation used PCR. Sequencer: Illumina HiSeq 4000. The public reads were reprocessed in TCRdb via fastp at Q25 and MiXCR, keeping in-frame beta chains. The sample table holds about 16,000 clones, of which about 29% were seen once. Together, the top ten hold around an eighth of the sample. None of the patients had been given any treatment before thyroid surgery. The source material was tumor tissue. Receptors originate from a male donor with papillary thyroid cancer or a benign thyroid nodule (not recorded which). Some clones in this sample may be carry-over from other donors' samples.

This clone ranks as medium-sized. V usage is TRBV7-8 and J usage is TRBJ2-1, with D hard to call. The CDR3 is 13 amino acids. From germline, CDR1 is SGHVS and CDR2 FQNEAQ. With 1 base removed from V and 9 bases from J, the gap between germline ends came to 10 bases. DNA for the CDR3: TGTGCCAGCAGCTTAGATCGAGCAGGTGAGCAGTTCTTC. Amino acids: CASSLDRAGEQFF.

This clone was detected many times. The rearrangement joins TRBV10-3 to TRBJ1-3; possibly TRBD1 for D (6 bases). Germline V lookup: CDR1 ENHRY, CDR2 SYGVKD. This CDR3 is 14 amino acids long. V was cut by 6 bases and J by 0 bases, with 9 bases left in between. CDR3 residues: CAIRAGVSGNTIYF. The CDR3 nucleotides are TGTGCCATCAGAGCAGGGGTCTCTGGAAACACCATATATTTT.

This clone has only a few counts. The chain has TRBV27 and TRBJ1-2; D is uncertain. The V gene's germline CDR1 is MNHEY and CDR2 SMNVEV (reference sequence). V was pared by 0 bases and J by 8 bases, with 16 bases between. The CDR3 runs to 15 residues. The CDR3 is CASSLSSGFRGGYTF. The CDR3 DNA reads TGTGCCAGCAGTTTATCGTCCGGCTTCCGAGGGGGCTACACCTTC.

This clone was counted a few times. This sequence joins TRBV28 and TRBJ2-7; D might be TRBD1 (5 bases). This CDR3 spans 15 amino acids. Per germline, CDR1 MDHEN and CDR2 SYDVKM. V was clipped by 8 bases and J by 4 bases, with 21 bases between them. The CDR3 sequence: CASASRVLVGYEQYF. CDR3 nucleotides: TGTGCCAGCGCTTCCAGGGTCCTGGTGGGTTACGAGCAGTACTTC.

This clone has ten or more counts. This chain uses TRBV28 with TRBJ2-5; no firm D call. There are 13 residues in the CDR3. Trimming removed 5 bases from V and 3 bases from J, with 10 bases in between. Germline loops: CDR1 MDHEN, CDR2 SYDVKM. This chain's CDR3 is CASSANRKETQYF. In DNA form, the CDR3 reads TGTGCCAGCAGTGCCAACAGAAAAGAGACCCAGTACTTC.

Ten or more counts support this clone. V usage is TRBV27 and J usage is TRBJ1-5; D gene uncertain. The V end lost 5 bases, the J end lost 6 bases, and 14 bases lay between the germline ends. The CDR3 is 14 amino acids. In germline, CDR1 is MNHEY, CDR2 SMNVEV (reference sequence). This chain's CDR3 is CASSNEGYGQPQHF. CDR3 DNA sequence: TGTGCCAGCAGTAACGAGGGATATGGTCAGCCCCAGCATTTT.

This clone occurred many times. The V call is TRBV10-3, the J call TRBJ2-2; 12 nucleotides agree with TRBD2. The V gene's germline CDR1 is ENHRY and CDR2 SYGVKD. The CDR3 loop spans 15 amino acids. V lost 5 bases, J lost 6 bases, and 4 bases stayed unmatched. The CDR3 coding sequence is TGTGCCATCAGTTCTAGCGGGAGGGCCTCCGGGGAGCTGTTTTTT. It encodes CAISSSGRASGELFF.

Regarding this clone: The same CDR3 also results from other DNA sequences found in this sample. The V gene is TRBV24-1, the J gene TRBJ1-1; D is unclear. The germline V gene encodes CDR1 KGHDR and CDR2 SFDVKD. Trimming stripped 8 bases from V and 1 base from J, with 10 bases between. This CDR3 is 13 amino acids long. CDR3 sequence: CATMGEENTEAFF. DNA for the CDR3: TGTGCCACCATGGGAGAGGAGAACACTGAAGCTTTCTTT.

This clone was counted once. At one end the junction does not follow the germline gene, possibly because of a read error. The chain employs TRBV28 and TRBJ2-7; D perhaps matches TRBD1 (6 bases). Germline lookup yields CDR1 MDHEN and CDR2 SYDVKM. This CDR3 region has 12 residues. The DNA for the CDR3 is TGTGCCAGCAGTTTAGGCCGGGACACATTGAACTTC. Translated, it gives CASSLGRDTLNF.

The chain employs TRBV11-2 and TRBJ2-1; tentatively, D is TRBD2 (5 bases). The CDR3 length is 13 residues. Germline values: CDR1 SGHAT, CDR2 FQNNGV. Trimming took off 0 bases at V and 9 bases at J, with 9 bases between the two ends. In nucleotides, the CDR3 is TGTGCCAGCAGCTTAGAAGCCCGGGGTGAGCAGTTCTTC. This codes for CASSLEARGEQFF.

This clone was counted only a few times. The genes are TRBV6-5 and TRBJ2-1, with D unresolved. V was cut by 2 bases and J by 7 bases, with 12 bases left in between. This CDR3 comprises 14 residues. Germline V gene sequence: CDR1 MNHEY, CDR2 SVGAGI. The CDR3 DNA is TGTGCCAGCAGTTACCCTGGACCAGATAATGAGCAGTTCTTC. Translated: CASSYPGPDNEQFF.

This clone came up a few times. V gene TRBV6-5 combines with J gene TRBJ2-2; 11 nucleotides agree with TRBD2. Germline loops: CDR1 MNHEY, CDR2 SVGAGI. This CDR3 has 17 residues. The J segment lost 2 bases and the V segment lost 0 bases, leaving 2 bases of the junction unmatched. In DNA, the CDR3 is TGTGCCAGCAGTTACTCCGGGACTAGCGGCAACACCGGGGAGCTGTTTTTT. Amino acid sequence: CASSYSGTSGNTGELFF.

This clone was seen repeatedly, ten times or more. This chain joins TRBV19 and TRBJ2-2, with TRBD2 matching 7 bases. Unmatched junction bases numbered 1, after V lost 2 bases and J lost 1 base. In germline, CDR1 is LNHDA, CDR2 SQIVND (reference sequence). This CDR3 has 15 residues. The CDR3 is CASSIIAGNTGELFF. The CDR3 region has the DNA TGTGCCAGTAGTATAATAGCGGGGAACACCGGGGAGCTGTTTTTT. The full variable domain, in which reference TRBV19 and TRBJ2-2 provide the parts outside the CDR3, is DGGITQSPKYLFRKEGQNVTLSCEQNLNHDAMYWYRQDPGQGLRLIYYSQIVNDFQKGDIAEGYSVSREKKESFPLTVTSAQKNPTAFYLCASSIIAGNTGELFFGEGSRLTVL.

This clone ranks as medium-sized (0.01 to 0.1%). The chain has TRBV7-2 and TRBJ2-1; TRBD2 agrees at 7 bases. Germline V CDR1 and CDR2: SGHTA, FQGNSA. The CDR3 sequence is 15 residues long. Germline trimming cut 0 bases from V and 2 bases from J; bases unmatched to any gene: 1. The CDR3 protein is CASSLAGGTYNEQFF. The CDR3, as DNA: TGTGCCAGCAGCTTAGCGGGAGGGACCTACAATGAGCAGTTCTTC.

This clone was recorded many times. The rearrangement joins TRBV7-8 to TRBJ1-5; the match to TRBD1 covers 10 bases. Looked up from germline, CDR1 is SGHVS and CDR2 is FQNEAQ. J gave up 4 bases and V 5 bases, and 2 bases lay outside the gene matches. The CDR3 consists of 14 residues. The CDR3 DNA is TGTGCCAGCAGCCGGGGACAGGGGAATCAGCCCCAGCATTTT. The encoded protein is CASSRGQGNQPQHF.

In its sample, this clone was seen many times. The J gene is TRBJ2-4, the V gene TRBV11-2; 8 bases line up with TRBD2. CDR1 SGHAT and CDR2 FQNNGV come from the germline V gene. The trim removed 4 bases at V and 10 bases at J, leaving 12 bases unmatched. The CDR3 runs 15 residues. The CDR3 bases are TGTGCCAGCAGCTCCATAGCGGGACGAAGGGGAATTCAGTACTTC. Amino acid sequence: CASSSIAGRRGIQYF.

This clone is medium-sized (0.01 to 0.1%) by share. V usage is TRBV6-1 and J usage is TRBJ2-2; 10 bases are a match to TRBD2. V gave up 7 bases and J gave up 1 base; unmatched junction bases: 6. The CDR3 is 16 amino acids. The germline gives CDR1 MNHNS, CDR2 SASEGT. The CDR3 loop is CASKSGRAGNTGELFF. The CDR3 nucleotides read TGTGCCAGCAAGAGCGGGAGGGCCGGGAACACCGGGGAGCTGTTTTTT.